This T cell receptor (beta chain) is from a study of blood T cell repertoires in COVID-19. Study-level information: The study counted Cohort 3 donors as recovered given two negative PCRs, clearance, or symptom resolution.

Sequencing used immunoSEQ multiplex PCR; TCRdb keeps in-frame clones, though not all of them. This table holds roughly 150,000 clones, approximately 84% found once. Germline V gene data show CDR1 as MNHEY and CDR2 as SMNVEV (reference sequence). The CDR3 consists of 12 residues. Trimming left V 6 bases short and J 6 bases short, with 12 bases between. The specimen was PBMCs or T cells enriched from blood (not recorded which). The source of this sequence is a man aged 45-60 years in a cohort exposed to, infected with or recovered from COVID-19 (not recorded which). The chain couples TRBV27 to TRBJ2-7; no firm D call. CDR3 nucleotides: TGTGCCAGCAGGGCCAGATTGTCCGAGCAGTACTTC. This sequence encodes CASRARLSEQYF.